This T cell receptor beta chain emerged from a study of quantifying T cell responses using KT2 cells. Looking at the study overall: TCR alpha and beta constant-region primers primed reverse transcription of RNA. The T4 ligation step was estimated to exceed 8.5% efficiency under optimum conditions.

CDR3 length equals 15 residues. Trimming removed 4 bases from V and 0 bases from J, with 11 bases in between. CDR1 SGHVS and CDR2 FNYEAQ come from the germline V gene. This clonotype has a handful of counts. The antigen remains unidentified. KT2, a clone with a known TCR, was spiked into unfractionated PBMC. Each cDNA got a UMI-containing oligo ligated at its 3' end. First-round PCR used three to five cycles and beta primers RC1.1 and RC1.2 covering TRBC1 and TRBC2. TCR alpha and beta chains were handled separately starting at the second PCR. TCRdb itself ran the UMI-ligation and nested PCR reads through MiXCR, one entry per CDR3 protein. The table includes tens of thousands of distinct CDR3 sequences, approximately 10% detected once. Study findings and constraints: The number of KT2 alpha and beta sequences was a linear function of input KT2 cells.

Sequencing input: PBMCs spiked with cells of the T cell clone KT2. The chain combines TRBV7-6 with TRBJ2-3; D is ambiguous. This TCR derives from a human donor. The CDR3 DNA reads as TGTGCCAGCAGCTCCCCCCCGTTCAGCACAGATACGCAGTATTTT. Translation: CASSSPPFSTDTQYF.